The 10 T cell receptor beta chains reported below all come from one sample, sequenced in a study of Tregs in tolerant kidney transplant recipients. Sequencing was performed with immunoSEQ multiplex PCR; in TCRdb, only in-frame clones are kept and a portion is missing. The sample features about 48,000 clones, with 0.8% to 1% in its top ten. The sample was CD4+ T cells from blood, taken before the transplant. These receptors originate from a human donor who received a combined kidney and bone marrow transplant.

Worth noting for this clone: The read terminates 3 residues ahead of where the CDR3 ends, so the germline J gene completes it. This chain connects TRBV30 to TRBJ1-6; no definite D call. This CDR3 comprises 16 residues. The ends were cut back, 0 bases at V and 6 bases at J, with 15 bases in the middle. Per the germline V gene, CDR1 is GTSNPN and CDR2 is SVGIG (reference sequence). The CDR3 spells CAWSVRARRANSPLHF. CDR3 DNA, as far as it was read: TGTGCCTGGAGTGTAAGGGCGAGGAGGGCTAATTCACCC.

Points on this clone: The read terminates 3 residues before the CDR3 end, so the remaining end is supplied by the germline J gene. The chain is built from TRBV6-2 or TRBV6-3 and TRBJ2-1; D is perhaps TRBD2 (6 bases). Trimming took off 8 bases at V and 6 bases at J, with 17 bases between the two ends. CDR3 length equals 14 residues. Germline loops: CDR1 MNHEY, CDR2 SVGEGT. The CDR3 sequence is CASRSGGKVNEQFF. CDR3 bases read: TGTGCCAGCCGGTCTGGGGGGAAAGTCAATGAG.

A word on this clone: Read coverage stops 3 residues before the CDR3 terminus; the germline J gene supplies the remainder. V gene TRBV6-1 combines with J gene TRBJ1-6, with D possibly matching TRBD1 (5 bases). Germline V gene data show CDR1 as MNHNS and CDR2 as SASEGT. The CDR3 runs to 14 residues. Trimming took 6 bases from V and 9 from J, leaving 15 bases between them. CDR3 bases read: TGTGCCAGCAGGGAACCGGGACTTGGTTCACCC. This encodes CASREPGLGSP. The entire CDR3 reads CASREPGLGSPLHF.

Notes on this clone: The observed sequence ends 3 residues before the CDR3 terminus, with the missing tail filled in from the germline J gene. The rearrangement joins TRBV2 to TRBJ1-6, with 11 positions matching TRBD1. The V gene's germline CDR1 is SNHLY and CDR2 FYNNEI. CDR3 length: 14 amino acids. Trimming at V came to 6 bases and at J to 7 bases, leaving 2 bases not matched to a gene. The sequenced CDR3 bases are TGTGCCAGCAGGGGGACAGGGGGGAATTCACCC. Translating gives CASRGTGGNSP. The whole CDR3 protein reads CASRGTGGNSPLHF. The variable domain in full, with the rest retrieved from reference TRBV2 and TRBJ1-6, is EPEVTQTPSHQVTQMGQEVILRCVPISNHLYFYWYRQILGQKVEFLVSFYNNEISEKSEIFDDQFSVERPDGSNFTLKIRSTKLEDSAMYFCASRGTGGNSPLHFGNGTRLTVT.

As for this clone: The read is 3 residues too short to cover the CDR3 end, so that end is filled in from the germline J gene. The chain has TRBV18 and TRBJ1-3; D is possibly TRBD1 (6 bases). In germline, CDR1 is KGHSH, CDR2 LQKENI. V gave up 2 bases and J gave up 0 bases, with 11 bases separating them. The CDR3 has 16 residues. CDR3 in amino acids: CASSPAGVFSGNTIYF. The covered CDR3 bases are TGTGCCAGCTCACCAGCAGGGGTATTCTCTGGAAACACC.

In regard to this clone: The read halts 3 residues ahead of the CDR3 end, with the missing end drawn from the germline J gene. The chain is built from TRBV5-1 and TRBJ1-2; TRBD1 is a possible D gene (6 bases). The CDR3 consists of 13 residues. Trimming removed 2 bases from V and 3 bases from J, with 8 bases in between. CDR1 and CDR2 (germline): SGHRS, YFSETQ. CDR3 loop: CASSLQGDYGYTF. The CDR3 bases that were read are TGCGCCAGCAGCTTACAGGGTGACTATGGC.

Points on this clone: Coverage ceases 3 residues before the CDR3 finishes, and the germline J gene fills in the end. The V gene is TRBV7-9, the J gene TRBJ2-5; a possible D gene is TRBD2 (6 bases). CDR3 length: 15 amino acids. Trimming took off 2 bases at V and 3 bases at J, with 13 bases between the two ends. CDR1 SEHNR and CDR2 FQNEAQ come from the germline V gene (reference sequence). CDR3 sequence reads: CASSLKGIAEETQYF. Incomplete CDR3 DNA: TGTGCCAGCAGCTTAAAGGGGATAGCGGAAGAGACC.

With regard to this clone: The observed sequence ends 3 residues before the CDR3 terminus, with the missing tail filled in from the germline J gene. The chain links TRBV7-6 to TRBJ1-4, with D perhaps matching TRBD1 (5 bases). Germline-derived CDR1 and CDR2 are SGHVS and FNYEAQ. Trimming left V 0 bases short and J 8 bases short, with 10 bases between. The CDR3 sequence is 14 residues long. The CDR3 is CASSLAQGWEKLFF. CDR3 DNA, as far as it was read: TGTGCCAGCAGCTTAGCGCAGGGTTGGGAAAAA.

Concerning this clone itself: With the read ending 3 residues before the CDR3 end, the germline J gene is used to fill in that end. This sequence joins TRBV7-9 and TRBJ1-2; 8 bases align to TRBD1. Germline trimming cut 3 bases from V and 0 bases from J; bases unmatched to any gene: 0. The germline V gene encodes CDR1 SEHNR and CDR2 FQNEAQ (reference sequence). This CDR3 contains 14 residues. The CDR3 bases that were read are TGTGCCAGCAGCTTGACAGGGGCTAACTATGGC. Translating it yields CASSLTGANYG. The entire CDR3 protein is CASSLTGANYGYTF.

In the case of this clone: Read coverage stops 3 residues before the CDR3 terminus; the germline J gene supplies the remainder. The chain carries TRBV6-2 or TRBV6-3 and TRBJ1-1, with TRBD1 matching over 7 bases. CDR3 length: 15 residues. V dropped 5 bases and J dropped 3; count of bases not matched to a gene: 9. Looked up from germline, CDR1 is MNHEY and CDR2 is SVGEGT. The CDR3 bases that were read are TGTGCCAGCAGTATAGGCCCTACAGGGGACACTGAA. Amino acids: CASSIGPTGDTE. In full, the CDR3 reads CASSIGPTGDTEAFF.